These 22 T cell receptor beta chains were all obtained from the same sample, sequenced in a study of T cells in Graves' hyperthyroidism and ophthalmopathy (dated by TCRdb to about 2019). The library was produced with multiplex PCR. Data came from an Illumina HiSeq 2000. TCR beta CDR3 regions were amplified from RNA transcripts. A first-round RT-PCR of the TCR CDR3 used the HTBI primer set with the Qiagen OneStep RT-PCR kit. The public sequencing data were trimmed at Q25 with fastp and processed into clonotypes with MiXCR by TCRdb, which kept only in-frame beta chains. Each entry merges the rows of one CDR3 protein and shows their most common DNA and genes. This sample comprises fewer than 700,000 distinct CDR3 sequences, approximately 17% of them detected only once. The top ten clonotypes cover 15% to 20% of the sample. The sequenced material came from blood. These receptors were collected from a woman between 18 and 29 years old with Graves' ophthalmopathy.

This chain uses TRBV28 with TRBJ1-1; the D gene is possibly TRBD1 (6 bases). V lost 5 bases to trimming and J lost 4 bases, with 14 bases between them. Germline-derived CDR1 and CDR2 are MDHEN and SYDVKM. The CDR3 covers 14 residues. The CDR3 coding sequence is TGTGCCAGCAGTCGGGGGGGGCCGGGCACTGAAGCTTTCTTT. This encodes CASSRGGPGTEAFF.

The V call is TRBV19, the J call TRBJ1-4; 9 bases are a match to TRBD1. V shed 6 bases and J 8 bases; nucleotides not matched to a gene: 10. Germline lookup yields CDR1 LNHDA and CDR2 SQIVND (reference sequence). The CDR3 is made up of 15 amino acids. The CDR3 nucleotides read TGTGCCAGTAGCCACACCGGGACAGGGATGGAAAAACTGTTTTTT. Translation gives CASSHTGTGMEKLFF.

This clonotype was detected ten times or more. The chain has TRBV6-5 and TRBJ2-3, with 8 bases aligning to TRBD2. Looked up from germline, CDR1 is MNHEY and CDR2 is SVGAGI. The CDR3 consists of 14 residues. J was trimmed by 5 bases and V by 2 bases; bases with no gene match: 3. CDR3 protein: CASSYDGRGDTQYF. The CDR3 bases are TGTGCCAGCAGTTACGACGGGAGGGGAGATACGCAGTATTTT.

This clonotype came up many times. The gene calls are TRBV20-1 and TRBJ2-1; the D gene could be TRBD1 or TRBD2 (5 bases each). V gave up 2 bases and J gave up 0 bases, with 14 bases separating them. Germline V gene sequence: CDR1 DFQATT, CDR2 SNEGSKA (reference sequence). The CDR3 runs to 16 residues. CDR3 sequence reads: CSARSSGDVSYNEQFF. The DNA of the CDR3 is TGCAGTGCTAGATCCTCCGGGGACGTCTCCTACAATGAGCAGTTCTTC.

This clonotype was counted at least ten times. The chain's CDR3 is CSASRPSPSSYEQYF. CDR3 sequence (DNA): TGCAGTGCTAGCCGACCTTCCCCTAGCTCCTACGAGCAGTACTTC. This chain uses TRBV20-1 with TRBJ2-7; D call uncertain. CDR1 DFQATT and CDR2 SNEGSKA come from the germline V gene (reference sequence). This CDR3 region has 15 residues. Trimming pared 3 bases from V and 0 bases from J, leaving 15 bases between.

The table lists this clonotype with many counts. J is TRBJ2-4 and V is TRBV11-2, with D possibly matching TRBD1 (6 bases). The germline gives CDR1 SGHAT, CDR2 FQNNGV. The CDR3 extends over 14 amino acids. V lost 4 bases and J 5 bases, leaving 12 bases between the germline ends. The CDR3 nucleotides read TGTGCCAGCAGCTCTACAGGGCTTCAAAACATTCAGTACTTC. Its translation: CASSSTGLQNIQYF.

With respect to this clonotype: Since a much larger clone is just one base distant, this may be a read error. The V and J genes are TRBV30 and TRBJ2-7, with TRBD1 matching over 12 bases. This CDR3 comprises 16 residues. Looked up from germline, CDR1 is GTSNPN and CDR2 is SVGIG (reference sequence). The V gene end was trimmed by 3 bases and the J gene end by 5 bases; junction bases not matched to a gene: 11. CDR3 loop: CAWSMGTGGTGNEQYF. The DNA for the CDR3 is TGTGCCTGGAGCATGGGGACAGGGGGCACTGGGAACGAGCAGTACTTC. Full variable domain (outside the CDR3, taken from reference TRBV30 and TRBJ2-7): SQTIHQWPATLVQPVGSPLSLECTVEGTSNPNLYWYRQAAGRGLQLLFYSVGIGQISSEVPQNLSASRPQDRQFILSSKKLLLSDSGFYLCAWSMGTGGTGNEQYFGPGTRLTVT.

The sample holds many counts of this clonotype. Written as DNA, the CDR3 is TGCAGTGCTAGAGGGATACGACAGGGGGGCTACGAGCAGTACTTC. This encodes CSARGIRQGGYEQYF. The chain carries TRBV20-1 and TRBJ2-7, with 9 nucleotides matching TRBD1. J gave up 3 bases and V 1 base, and 7 bases lay outside the gene matches. The length of the CDR3 is 15 residues. Germline CDR1 DFQATT, CDR2 SNEGSKA (reference sequence).

This clonotype was seen repeatedly, ten times or more. This chain connects TRBV28 to TRBJ1-5; 8 bases align to TRBD1. Per the germline V gene, CDR1 is MDHEN and CDR2 is SYDVKM. J gave up 5 bases and V 6 bases, and 6 bases lay outside the gene matches. This CDR3 has 14 amino acids. The CDR3 DNA reads TGTGCCAGCAGCCGGACAGGGTCACATCAGCCCCAGCATTTT. Residues: CASSRTGSHQPQHF. Full variable domain (remainder filled in from reference TRBV28 and TRBJ1-5): DVKVTQSSRYLVKRTGEKVFLECVQDMDHENMFWYRQDPGLGLRLIYFSYDVKMKEKGDIPEGYSVSREKKERFSLILESASTNQTSMYLCASSRTGSHQPQHFGDGTRLSIL.

The sample holds many counts of this clonotype. The chain has TRBV7-3 and TRBJ2-1, with TRBD2 identical over 8 bases. This CDR3 contains 18 residues. The germline V gene encodes CDR1 SGHTA and CDR2 FQGTGA. Losses at the gene ends were 5 bases for V and 9 bases for J; bases not matched to a gene: 21. CDR3 amino acids: CASSLPMTGGGTRGEQFF. The CDR3 nucleotides read TGTGCCAGCAGCCTCCCTATGACTGGCGGGGGGACTCGGGGTGAGCAGTTCTTC. Drawing the rest from reference TRBV7-3 and TRBJ2-1, the complete variable domain is GAGVSQTPSNKVTEKGKYVELRCDPISGHTALYWYRQSLGQGPEFLIYFQGTGAADDSGLPNDRFFAVRPEGSVSTLKIQRTERGDSAVYLCASSLPMTGGGTRGEQFFGPGTRLTVL.

This sequence joins TRBV7-2 and TRBJ2-5; 7 bases are a match to TRBD2. The germline CDR1 and CDR2 sequences are SGHTA and FQGNSA. The CDR3 loop spans 14 amino acids. V was pared by 5 bases and J by 4 bases, with 7 bases of the junction left unmatched. The CDR3 region has the DNA TGTGCCAGCAGCCCGGGGAGGGGTAGAGAGACCCAGTACTTC. This codes for CASSPGRGRETQYF.

This clonotype was seen a few times. The J gene is TRBJ1-6, the V gene TRBV30; TRBD1 agrees at 7 bases. Germline V lookup: CDR1 GTSNPN, CDR2 SVGIG (reference sequence). This CDR3 is built from 16 residues. Germline trimming cut 0 bases from V and 9 bases from J; bases unmatched to any gene: 11. CDR3 protein: CAWSVVGGQGVSPLHF. CDR3 coding DNA: TGTGCCTGGAGTGTAGTGGGGGGGCAGGGGGTTTCACCCCTCCACTTT.

At least ten counts were recorded for this clonotype. V and J are TRBV19 and TRBJ1-2; D is perhaps TRBD1 (6 bases). Germline loops: CDR1 LNHDA, CDR2 SQIVND (reference sequence). V lost 3 bases and J lost 4, with 15 bases in between. The CDR3 totals 15 residues. This CDR3 reads CASSIPAGAPYGYTF. CDR3 nucleotide sequence: TGTGCCAGTAGTATTCCGGCAGGGGCGCCCTATGGCTACACCTTC. The full variable domain, completed using reference TRBV19 and TRBJ1-2, is DGGITQSPKYLFRKEGQNVTLSCEQNLNHDAMYWYRQDPGQGLRLIYYSQIVNDFQKGDIAEGYSVSREKKESFPLTVTSAQKNPTAFYLCASSIPAGAPYGYTFGSGTRLTVV.

This clonotype was observed a handful of times. The chain is built from TRBV4-1 and TRBJ1-3; no firm D call. Germline V gene data show CDR1 as MGHRA and CDR2 as YSYEKL. Trimming shortened V by 4 bases and J by 3 bases, and 13 bases separated the two germline ends. This CDR3 comprises 15 residues. The CDR3: CASSRGPGGGNTIYF. In nucleotides, the CDR3 is TGCGCCAGCAGCCGAGGTCCGGGTGGTGGAAACACCATATATTTT.

Written as DNA, the CDR3 is TGTGCCAGCAGCCCCCTCGACGGCCGGCCCTATGGCTACACCTTC. It encodes CASSPLDGRPYGYTF. This rearrangement joins TRBV5-6 to TRBJ1-2; D gene uncertain. Trimming left V 4 bases short and J 4 bases short, with 17 bases between. CDR3 length: 15 amino acids. In germline, CDR1 is SGHDT, CDR2 YYEEEE.

This clonotype was counted only a few times. The chain joins TRBV5-1 to TRBJ2-4, with a possible D match to TRBD2 (6 bases). Germline lookup yields CDR1 SGHRS and CDR2 YFSETQ. V was pared by 7 bases and J by 8 bases, with 13 bases between. The length of the CDR3 is 12 residues. CDR3 DNA: TGCGCCAGCGCACAGGAGGGAGACATTCAGTACTTC. The encoded protein is CASAQEGDIQYF.

There are many counts of this clonotype. This sequence joins TRBV12-3 or TRBV12-4 and TRBJ2-1; 9 bases are a match to TRBD1. The junction had 3 bases not matched to a gene; V was cut back by 6 bases and J by 9 bases. The CDR3 is 12 residues long. In DNA, the CDR3 is TGTGCCAGCAGCGGACAGGGGCTTGAGCAGTTCTTC. Translating it yields CASSGQGLEQFF.

The V gene is TRBV5-8, the J gene TRBJ1-2, with D possibly matching TRBD1 (6 bases). Germline V gives CDR1 SGHTS, CDR2 YDEGEE. V was trimmed by 0 bases and J by 3 bases, leaving 18 bases between them. This CDR3 is built from 17 residues. CDR3: CASSLGGPDRRYYGYTF. The CDR3 DNA sequence: TGTGCCAGCAGCTTGGGAGGGCCCGACAGGCGATACTATGGCTACACCTTC.

The V and J genes are TRBV7-3 and TRBJ1-1; TRBD1 is a possible D gene (6 bases). The CDR3 is 15 amino acids. CDR1 and CDR2 (germline): SGHTA, FQGTGA. V was pared by 1 base and J by 1 base, with 10 bases between. The DNA for the CDR3 is TGTGCCAGCAGCTTAATCGCAGGGGAGAACACTGAAGCTTTCTTT. It translates to CASSLIAGENTEAFF.

This clonotype was detected only a few times. The genes are TRBV12-3 or TRBV12-4 and TRBJ2-2; D is possibly TRBD1 (5 bases). The CDR3 extends over 17 amino acids. The germline V and J ends were trimmed by 2 bases and 4 bases, with 17 bases remaining between them. CDR3 nucleotide sequence: TGTGCCAGCAGTTTAAAGGTTGGGGCCTCGGGCACCGGGGAGCTGTTTTTT. This gives the protein CASSLKVGASGTGELFF.

This clonotype appeared many times. The chain carries TRBV6-6 and TRBJ1-5; tentative D call: TRBD1 (5 bases). Per germline, CDR1 MNHNY and CDR2 SVGAGI (reference sequence). Between the trimmed V and J ends, which lost 2 bases and 0 bases, there was a span of 14 bases. The CDR3 totals 17 residues. This CDR3 is CASSYRGQGHSNQPQHF. CDR3 DNA: TGTGCCAGCAGTTACAGAGGGCAGGGCCATAGCAATCAGCCCCAGCATTTT.

The chain joins TRBV5-6 to TRBJ2-2; a weak D match, TRBD1 (6 bases). V lost 4 bases and J lost 7, with 8 bases in between. This CDR3 region has 12 residues. Germline loops: CDR1 SGHDT, CDR2 YYEEEE. The CDR3 loop is CASSQDSGELFF. DNA for the CDR3: TGTGCCAGCAGCCAGGACAGCGGGGAGCTGTTTTTT.